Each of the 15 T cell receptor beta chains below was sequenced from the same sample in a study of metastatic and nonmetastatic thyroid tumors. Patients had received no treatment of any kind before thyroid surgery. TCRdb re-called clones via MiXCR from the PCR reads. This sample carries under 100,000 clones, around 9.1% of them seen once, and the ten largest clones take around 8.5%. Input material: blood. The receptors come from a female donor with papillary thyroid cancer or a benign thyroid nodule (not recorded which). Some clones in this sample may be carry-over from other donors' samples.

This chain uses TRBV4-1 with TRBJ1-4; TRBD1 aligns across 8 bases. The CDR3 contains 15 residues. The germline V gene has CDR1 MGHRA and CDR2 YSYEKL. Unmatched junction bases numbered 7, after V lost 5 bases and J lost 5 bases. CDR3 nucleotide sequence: TGCGCCAGCAGCGGCGGGACAGGCAACAATGAAAAACTGTTTTTT. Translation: CASSGGTGNNEKLFF.

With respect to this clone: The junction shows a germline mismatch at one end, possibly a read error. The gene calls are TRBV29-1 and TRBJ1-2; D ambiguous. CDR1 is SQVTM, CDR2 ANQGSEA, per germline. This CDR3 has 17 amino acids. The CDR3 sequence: CSVEGVGVGTANYVYTF. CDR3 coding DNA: TGCAGCGTTGAAGGGGTAGGAGTCGGCACGGCTAACTATGTCTACACCTTC.

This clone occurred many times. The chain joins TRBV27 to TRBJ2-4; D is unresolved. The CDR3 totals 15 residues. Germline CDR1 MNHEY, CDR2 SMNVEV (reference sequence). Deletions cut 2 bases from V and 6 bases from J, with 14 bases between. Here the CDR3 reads CASSLVYPSGNIQYF. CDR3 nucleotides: TGTGCCAGCAGTTTAGTGTACCCCTCGGGAAACATTCAGTACTTC.

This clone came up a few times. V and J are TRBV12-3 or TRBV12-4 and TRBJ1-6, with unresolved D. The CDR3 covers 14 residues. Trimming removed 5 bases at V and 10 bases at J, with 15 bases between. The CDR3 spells CASSVRGVGSPLHF. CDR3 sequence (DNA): TGTGCCAGCAGTGTACGGGGAGTGGGGTCACCCCTCCACTTT.

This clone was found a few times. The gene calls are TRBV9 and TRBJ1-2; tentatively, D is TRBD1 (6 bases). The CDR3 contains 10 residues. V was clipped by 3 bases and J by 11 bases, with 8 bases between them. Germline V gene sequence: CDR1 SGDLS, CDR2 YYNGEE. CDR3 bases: TGTGCCAGCAGCGGCAGGGGATACACCTTC. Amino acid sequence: CASSGRGYTF. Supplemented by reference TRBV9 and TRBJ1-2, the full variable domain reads DSGVTQTPKHLITATGQRVTLRCSPRSGDLSVYWYQQSLDQGLQFLIQYYNGEERAKGNILERFSAQQFPDLHSELNLSSLELGDSALYFCASSGRGYTFGSGTRLTVV.

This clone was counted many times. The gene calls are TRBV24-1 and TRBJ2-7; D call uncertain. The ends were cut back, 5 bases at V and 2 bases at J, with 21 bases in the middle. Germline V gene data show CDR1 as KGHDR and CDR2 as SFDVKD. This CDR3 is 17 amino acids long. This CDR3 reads CATSATDGEWITYEQYF. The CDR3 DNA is TGTGCCACCAGTGCCACCGATGGGGAATGGATTACCTACGAGCAGTACTTC.

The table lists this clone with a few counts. The CDR3, as DNA: TGTGCCAGCAGCTTAGTTGTCAGGAGAAACTACGAGCAGTACTTC. This gives the protein CASSLVVRRNYEQYF. The V and J genes are TRBV7-9 and TRBJ2-7; D call uncertain. The ends were cut back, 1 base at V and 3 bases at J, with 13 bases in the middle. Per germline, CDR1 SEHNR and CDR2 FQNEAQ (reference sequence). This CDR3 spans 15 amino acids.

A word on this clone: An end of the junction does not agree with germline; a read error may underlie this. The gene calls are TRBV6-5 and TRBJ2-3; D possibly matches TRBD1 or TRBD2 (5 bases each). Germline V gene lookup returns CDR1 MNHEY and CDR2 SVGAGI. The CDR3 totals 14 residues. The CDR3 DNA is TGTGCCAGCAGTTACATGGGGACCACAGATACGCAGTATTTC. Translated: CASSYMGTTDTQYF.

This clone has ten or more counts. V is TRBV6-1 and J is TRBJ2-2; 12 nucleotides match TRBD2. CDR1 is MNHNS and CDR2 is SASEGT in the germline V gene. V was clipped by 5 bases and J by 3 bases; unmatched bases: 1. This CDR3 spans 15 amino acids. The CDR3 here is CASSRTSGDTGELFF. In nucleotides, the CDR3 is TGTGCCAGCAGTCGGACTAGCGGGGACACCGGGGAGCTGTTTTTT.

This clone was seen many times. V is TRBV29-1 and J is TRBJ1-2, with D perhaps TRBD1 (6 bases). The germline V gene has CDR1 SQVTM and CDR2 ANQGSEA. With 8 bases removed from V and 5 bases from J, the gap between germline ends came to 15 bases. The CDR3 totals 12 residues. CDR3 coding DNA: TGCAGCTCCGGACAGCCAACTTATGGCTACACCTTC. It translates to CSSGQPTYGYTF. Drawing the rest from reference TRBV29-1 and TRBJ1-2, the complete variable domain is SAVISQKPSRDICQRGTSLTIQCQVDSQVTMMFWYRQQPGQSLTLIATANQGSEATYESGFVIDKFPISRPNLTFSTLTVSNMSPEDSSIYLCSSGQPTYGYTFGSGTRLTVV.

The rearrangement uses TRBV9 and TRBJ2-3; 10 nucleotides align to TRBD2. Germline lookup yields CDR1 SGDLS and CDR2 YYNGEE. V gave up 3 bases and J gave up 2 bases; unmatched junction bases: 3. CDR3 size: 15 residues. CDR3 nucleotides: TGTGCCAGCAGCGCCGGGACTAGCGTCACAGATACGCAGTATTTT. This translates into CASSAGTSVTDTQYF.

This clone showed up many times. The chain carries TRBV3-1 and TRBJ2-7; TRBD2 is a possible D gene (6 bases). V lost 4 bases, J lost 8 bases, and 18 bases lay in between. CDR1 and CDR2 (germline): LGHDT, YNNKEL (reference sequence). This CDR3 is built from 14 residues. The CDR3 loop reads CASSPTTGDRQQYF. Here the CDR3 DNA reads TGTGCCAGCAGCCCGACCACGGGGGACCGGCAGCAGTACTTC.

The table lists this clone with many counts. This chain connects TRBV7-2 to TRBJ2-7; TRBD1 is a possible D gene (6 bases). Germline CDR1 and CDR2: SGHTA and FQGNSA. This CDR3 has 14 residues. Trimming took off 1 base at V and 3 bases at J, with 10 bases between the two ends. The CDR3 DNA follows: TGTGCCAGCAGCTTAGGAGGACAGAACTACGAGCAGTACTTC. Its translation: CASSLGGQNYEQYF.

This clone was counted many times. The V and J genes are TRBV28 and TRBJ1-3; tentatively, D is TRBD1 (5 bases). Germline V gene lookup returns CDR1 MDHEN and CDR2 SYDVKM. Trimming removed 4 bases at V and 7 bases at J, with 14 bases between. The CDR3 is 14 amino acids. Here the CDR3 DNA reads TGTGCCAGCAGTTCCCTAGGGGCCCGGAACACCATATATTTT. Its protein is CASSSLGARNTIYF.

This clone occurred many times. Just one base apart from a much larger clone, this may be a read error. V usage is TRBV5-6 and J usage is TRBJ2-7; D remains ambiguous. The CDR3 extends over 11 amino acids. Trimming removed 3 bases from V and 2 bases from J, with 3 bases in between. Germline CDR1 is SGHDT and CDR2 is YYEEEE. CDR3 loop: CASSSAYEQYF. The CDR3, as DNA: TGTGCCAGCAGCTCCGCCTACGAGCAGTACTTC.